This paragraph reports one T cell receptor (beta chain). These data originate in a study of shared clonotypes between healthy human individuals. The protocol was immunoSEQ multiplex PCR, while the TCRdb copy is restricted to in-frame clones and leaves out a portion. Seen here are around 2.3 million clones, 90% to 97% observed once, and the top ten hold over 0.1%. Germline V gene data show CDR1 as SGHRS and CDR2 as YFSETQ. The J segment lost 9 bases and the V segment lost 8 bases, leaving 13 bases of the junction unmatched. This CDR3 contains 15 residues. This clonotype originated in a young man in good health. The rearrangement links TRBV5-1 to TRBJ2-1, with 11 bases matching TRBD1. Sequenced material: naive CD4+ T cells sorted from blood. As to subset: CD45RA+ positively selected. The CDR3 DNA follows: TGCGCCAGGAGGACAGGGGGCGTACTATATGGTGAGCAGTTCTTC. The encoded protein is CARRTGGVLYGEQFF.